This T cell receptor (beta chain) was identified during a study of post-analysis software for immune sequencing data. Background on the study: Recorded subtypes: relapsing-remitting, secondary progressive, progressive-relapsing; some patients unannotated. Study results and caveats: Samples from one preparation batch, clustered by F measure, grouped strongly together. In patients, TRBV5-6, TRBV5-1 and TRBV20-1 belonged to roughly five TRBV segments found more frequently than in controls. Versus controls, multiple sclerosis patients showed significantly lower diversity (normalized Chao1).

This clonotype occurred a few times. Antigen unknown. V was pared by 4 bases and J by 4 bases, with 8 bases between. Germline V CDR1 and CDR2: SGHKS, YYEKEE (reference sequence). CDR3 size: 13 residues. Unique molecular identifiers were built into the TCR beta cDNA libraries. In TCRdb, the PCR reads were re-called with MiXCR into one record per CDR3 protein. The sample has over 700,000 distinct CDR3 sequences; 25% to 30% are singletons. The genes are TRBV5-5 and TRBJ2-2; D call uncertain. Sequences were obtained from blood. The clonotype was recovered from a girl between 5 and 17 years old with multiple sclerosis. The chain's CDR3 is CASSPEFTGELFF. Here the CDR3 DNA reads TGTGCCAGCAGCCCAGAATTCACCGGGGAGCTGTTTTTT.